The sequence of this T cell receptor (beta chain) was determined in a study of cytomegalovirus exposure and HLA in healthy donors. Study details: One earlier analysis, a look at 180 million or so T cells, found around 110 million unique TCR beta sequences.

A note on this clone: Its target is not known.

Though probably carrying unrecorded immune exposures, donors were nominally healthy at sampling. It was with 60 Vbeta and 13 Jbeta primers that the PCR ran. In the authors' workflow: It was a later analysis that counted roughly 80 million unique TCR beta chains, of which 9.5 million to 14 million were shared. TCRdb's table, derived via immunoSEQ multiplex PCR, lists solely in-frame clones and lacks some. D and trimming come from the DNA, and the V and J calls and clone size come from that table. This sample yields 90,000 to 150,000 clones, of which approximately 81% are seen a single time; less than 2.5% belongs to the top ten. CDR1 and CDR2 from the germline V gene are SGHAT and FQNNGV. This CDR3 is built from 13 residues. V was trimmed by 5 bases and J by 3 bases, leaving 10 bases between them. The study, taken as a whole, reports: Overall, roughly 150 TCR beta chains were annotated as cytomegalovirus-associated.

Sequenced sample: PBMCs. This receptor was obtained from a woman aged 40 to 50 in good health and CMV-seronegative. The chain uses TRBV11-2 and TRBJ1-2; D is undetermined. This CDR3 is CASSPDMDYGYTF. In nucleotides, the CDR3 is TGTGCCAGCAGCCCCGACATGGACTATGGCTACACCTTC.